In this sample, the clone carrying this T cell receptor beta chain turned up many times. Antigen specificity is unknown. CDR1 is SEHNR and CDR2 is FQNEAQ in the germline V gene (reference sequence). The CDR3 covers 15 residues. Trimming took off 5 bases at V and 0 bases at J, with 14 bases between the two ends. Each CDR3 protein is one row after TCRdb ran MiXCR on the reads. The sample has approximately 400,000 distinct CDR3 sequences, about 33% seen once; the top ten hold 12% to 15%. These data belong to a study of T cell repertoires in cytomegalovirus infection. Whole-study context: Public TCR beta signatures marked donors with CMV infection and the matching HLA. Whole-study results and caveats: Clonotype analysis showed dominance of the ex vivo response by HLA-C-restricted CMV-specific TCR beta clonotypes. Public TCR beta family frequency separated CMV-and-HLA carriers, including in an independent cohort.

Sequencing input: PBMCs. The chain couples TRBV7-9 to TRBJ2-7; maybe TRBD1 (6 bases). This clonotype was sampled from a human donor in good health (CMV status not recorded). Some clones in this sample may be carry-over from other donors' samples. The CDR3 is CASSPWDTSSYEQYF. CDR3 sequence (DNA): TGTGCCAGCAGCCCTTGGGACACGAGCTCCTACGAGCAGTACTTC.